This T cell receptor (beta chain) was obtained from a study of T cell repertoires in cytomegalovirus infection. Study outcomes and limitations: Summed frequency of public TCR beta families distinguished CMV carriers with the relevant HLA. HLA-C-restricted TCR beta clonotypes specific for CMV led the ex vivo response.

The germline V gene encodes CDR1 MNHNS and CDR2 SASEGT. The CDR3 runs 17 residues. V was clipped by 7 bases and J by 3 bases; unmatched bases: 7. Via MiXCR, TCRdb re-called the reads, giving one row per CDR3 protein. The sample yields hundreds of thousands of distinct CDR3 sequences, about 33% seen once. In this sample, this clonotype turned up a few times. What it binds is not known. This sequence originates from a human donor in good health (CMV status not recorded). Some clones in this sample may be carry-over from other donors' samples. Source: cultured PBMCs, taken from culture after CMV antigen stimulation. V and J are TRBV6-1 and TRBJ2-2, with 14 positions matching TRBD2. Here the CDR3 reads CASTAPGLAGDTGELFF. DNA for the CDR3: TGTGCCAGCACGGCACCGGGACTAGCGGGAGACACCGGGGAGCTGTTTTTT.